This T cell receptor (beta chain) was documented in a study of blood T cell repertoires in COVID-19. Study-level information: PBMCs, B-cell-depleted T cells, or T cells provided the cDNA or gDNA that made up the material.

The CDR3 loop spans 14 amino acids. Trimming removed 2 bases from V and 1 base from J, with 9 bases in between. Germline CDR1 SGHRS, CDR2 YFSETQ. Per the original data handling: From reference gene primer amplification, estimates of nucleated cell counts were derived. Sequencing used immunoSEQ multiplex PCR; TCRdb keeps in-frame clones, though not all of them. For V, J and clone size, that table is used; D and trimming come from the DNA. Seen here are roughly 100,000 clones, 70% to 90% observed once, and the top ten hold 3% to 3.5%. Sequenced sample: peripheral blood. This TCR was recovered from a human donor in a cohort sampled during active COVID-19. The V gene is TRBV5-1, the J gene TRBJ2-5; tentative D call: TRBD2 (6 bases). CDR3 nucleotides: TGCGCCAGCAGCTTCGGGCGGGGCCAAGAGACCCAGTACTTC. Protein sequence: CASSFGRGQETQYF.